This TCR beta chain came from a study of Ad26.COV2.S vaccination and SARS-CoV-2 variants. Study-level results: Vaccinees and placebo recipients showed similar non-spike TCR breadth. Possibly, TCR breadth and depth analyses underestimated total T cell responses.

Treatment described: about 20 received Ad26.COV2.S at low or high dose, single or two shots; 5 received placebo; per-sample allocation not given. Sampling was performed 63 days after the first vaccine or placebo injection. A Boston donor was an adult aged 18-55 years. TCRdb's table, derived via immunoSEQ multiplex PCR, lists solely in-frame clones and lacks some. The repertoire has 350,000 to 450,000 clones, about nine tenths of them found once; the top ten carry 1.5% to 2%. CDR1 is GTSNPN, CDR2 SVGIG, per germline (reference sequence). The length of the CDR3 is 14 residues. Trimming removed 4 bases from V and 11 bases from J, with 21 bases in between. With regard to this clone: Antigen specificity is unknown.

This receptor was identified in a person between 18 and 59 years old who received the Ad26.COV2.S COVID-19 vaccine or a placebo. The chain joins TRBV30 to TRBJ1-3, with a weak D call TRBD1 (5 bases). The sample here was peripheral blood, taken in a trial of Ad26.COV2.S vaccine versus placebo. In nucleotides, the CDR3 is TGTGCCTGGAATCCTTCCGACAGAGATGTGCCCATATATTTT. Its protein product is CAWNPSDRDVPIYF.